The 5 T cell receptor beta chains below come from one sample, sequenced in a study of shared clonotypes between healthy human individuals. The table came from immunoSEQ multiplex PCR; TCRdb's copy has only in-frame clones and leaves some out. The sample contains some 2,000,000 clones, almost 96% of which appear only once. Sequenced: naive CD4+ T cells sorted from blood. Subset given: CD45RA+ positively selected. Source of these receptors: a man younger than 35 in good health.

The table lists this clone with a count of one. This sequence joins TRBV5-1 and TRBJ1-5; 7 nucleotides line up with TRBD1. The CDR3 loop spans 16 amino acids. V gave up 5 bases and J gave up 0 bases; unmatched junction bases: 8. CDR1 is SGHRS and CDR2 is YFSETQ in the germline V gene. CDR3 bases: TGCGCCAGCAGTCCCGGGACAGTTAATAGCAATCAGCCCCAGCATTTT. This translates into CASSPGTVNSNQPQHF.

V gene TRBV7-9 combines with J gene TRBJ2-1, with 7 bases fitting TRBD2. The CDR3 has 17 amino acids. Germline V lookup: CDR1 SEHNR, CDR2 FQNEAQ (reference sequence). V was pared by 4 bases and J by 0 bases, with 9 bases of the junction left unmatched. This chain's CDR3 is CASSSRGRASSYNEQFF. CDR3 DNA sequence: TGTGCCAGCAGCTCTAGAGGGAGGGCGAGCTCCTACAATGAGCAGTTCTTC.

The CDR3 nucleotides are TGTGCCAGCAGTTATCTGAGGGGAGGGGAGACCCAGTACTTC. Translating it yields CASSYLRGGETQYF. V is TRBV6-7 and J is TRBJ2-5; 7 nucleotides align to TRBD2. TRBV6-7 is identified as an open reading frame with a role that is uncertain. There are 14 residues in the CDR3. The ends lost 3 bases at V and 5 bases at J; junction bases unmatched: 6.

The rearrangement links TRBV5-4 to TRBJ2-1; 9 nucleotides line up with TRBD2. Losses at the gene ends were 2 bases for V and 5 bases for J; bases not matched to a gene: 5. This CDR3 region has 15 residues. Germline CDR1 is SGHNT and CDR2 is YYREEE (reference sequence). Here the CDR3 reads CASSLGGRANNEQFF. The CDR3 DNA follows: TGTGCCAGCAGCTTAGGCGGGAGGGCCAACAATGAGCAGTTCTTC.

This clone was seen just once. The chain uses TRBV5-4 and TRBJ2-3; TRBD2 matches 10 bases. CDR1 SGHNT and CDR2 YYREEE come from the germline V gene (reference sequence). The CDR3 runs to 16 residues. V lost 1 base and J lost 4; bases outside the gene matches: 6. The CDR3 region has the DNA TGTGCCAGCAGCTTGACTAGCGGGGTTTACCCAGATACGCAGTATTTT. Translation: CASSLTSGVYPDTQYF.